These 13 T cell receptor beta chains came from one sample sequenced in a study of T cells in localized non-small cell lung cancer. Clones were sequenced by immunoSEQ multiplex PCR, and TCRdb holds only the in-frame ones, with some missing. The sample holds over 25,000 clones, approximately 90% seen once. The sample in question was peripheral blood, obtained before any cancer treatment. These receptors originate from a female donor at least 60 years old with stage I lung adenocarcinoma.

This chain links TRBV7-2 with TRBJ1-6; 7 bases match TRBD1. The ends lost 0 bases at V and 7 bases at J; junction bases unmatched: 6. The V gene's germline CDR1 is SGHTA and CDR2 FQGNSA. The CDR3 length is 16 residues. CDR3 in DNA: TGTGCCAGCAGCTTAGCGATCTCGACAGGGAATTCACCCCTCCACTTT. This gives the protein CASSLAISTGNSPLHF.

The gene calls are TRBV4-3 and TRBJ1-2; D not resolved. The CDR3 length is 14 residues. The germline gives CDR1 LGHNA, CDR2 YSLEER. V lost 4 bases and J lost 6, with 15 bases in between. The CDR3 protein is CASSPGTYTDGYTF. CDR3 DNA: TGCGCCAGCAGCCCAGGAACATATACAGATGGCTACACCTTC.

The rearrangement links TRBV11-3 to TRBJ2-7, with D maybe TRBD2 (5 bases). Germline V CDR1 and CDR2: SGHNT, YENEEA. The V end was cut by 6 bases, the J end by 2 bases, with 17 bases between. The CDR3 has 15 amino acids. The CDR3 bases are TGTGCCAGCAGTTTTGTAGCGACTGAGACCTACGAGCAGTACTTC. Its protein is CASSFVATETYEQYF.

The rearrangement uses TRBV6-6 and TRBJ2-5, with 7 bases fitting TRBD1. The V gene end was trimmed by 4 bases and the J gene end by 2 bases; junction bases not matched to a gene: 4. The germline CDR1 and CDR2 sequences are MNHNY and SVGAGI (reference sequence). The CDR3 runs to 14 residues. CDR3 coding DNA: TGTGCCAGCAGTTCATCGACAGGGCAAGAGACCCAGTACTTC. Residues: CASSSSTGQETQYF.

The J gene is TRBJ2-3, the V gene TRBV5-1, with a weak D call TRBD1 (5 bases). The CDR3 has 18 amino acids. CDR1 is SGHRS and CDR2 is YFSETQ in the germline V gene. V was pared by 0 bases and J by 1 base, with 18 bases between. For the CDR3, the DNA is TGCGCCAGCAGCTTGGCACGGGTTGGGGCTGTGGGCACAGATACGCAGTATTTT. Translated: CASSLARVGAVGTDTQYF.

V gene TRBV7-9 combines with J gene TRBJ2-2; TRBD2 matches 14 bases. The CDR3 contains 16 residues. CDR1 is SEHNR, CDR2 FQNEAQ, per germline (reference sequence). Trimming at V came to 5 bases and at J to 7 bases, leaving 6 bases not matched to a gene. CDR3 DNA: TGTGCCAGCAGCCCAGCGACTAGCGGGGGGGTCGGGGAGCTGTTTTTT. Amino acid sequence: CASSPATSGGVGELFF.

The CDR3 sequence is CASSVSSGNNEQFF. CDR3 sequence (DNA): TGTGCCAGCAGCGTATCGAGTGGGAACAATGAGCAGTTCTTC. The chain combines TRBV9 with TRBJ2-1; D unresolved. The CDR3 runs 14 residues. The germline CDR1 and CDR2 sequences are SGDLS and YYNGEE. Trimming cost V 1 base and J 5 bases, with 10 bases left between them.

In this sample, this clone turned up once. The chain uses TRBV7-2 and TRBJ2-7, with D possibly being TRBD1 or TRBD2 (6 bases each). Deletions cut 5 bases from V and 4 bases from J, with 21 bases between. CDR1 is SGHTA, CDR2 FQGNSA, per germline. The CDR3 sequence is 16 residues long. CDR3 region: CASSPQVADRGYEQYF. The CDR3 DNA reads TGTGCCAGCAGCCCTCAAGTAGCGGACAGAGGTTACGAGCAGTACTTC.

This clone was seen once. The CDR3 is CASSSNPMTSATNEKLFF. Here the CDR3 DNA reads TGTGCCAGCAGCTCAAACCCCATGACCTCGGCAACTAATGAAAAACTGTTTTTT. The chain has TRBV7-6 and TRBJ1-4, with D unclear. The V gene lost 4 bases and the J gene lost 0 bases, with 18 bases spanning the gap. The CDR3 is 18 amino acids. Germline V gene sequence: CDR1 SGHVS, CDR2 FNYEAQ.

The rearrangement joins TRBV9 to TRBJ2-2; D gene unclear. Trimming pared 2 bases from V and 7 bases from J, leaving 15 bases between. The germline gives CDR1 SGDLS, CDR2 YYNGEE. CDR3 length: 15 residues. CDR3 sequence (DNA): TGTGCCAGCAGCGTGAAGGCAGGCCCCGGCGGGGAGCTGTTTTTT. Translated: CASSVKAGPGGELFF.

DNA for the CDR3: TGTGCCAGCAGCTTCGAAATCTCCGGCTACACCTTC. This translates into CASSFEISGYTF. The chain couples TRBV7-2 to TRBJ1-2; D not certain. CDR3 length equals 12 residues. Trimming removed 3 bases at V and 8 bases at J, with 10 bases between. CDR1 and CDR2 from the germline V gene are SGHTA and FQGNSA.

V usage is TRBV7-2 and J usage is TRBJ1-2; D is uncertain. The CDR3 sequence is 12 residues long. V was trimmed by 5 bases and J by 8 bases, leaving 12 bases between them. CDR1 and CDR2 (germline): SGHTA, FQGNSA. CDR3 in amino acids: CASSRYQEGYTF. CDR3 nucleotides: TGTGCCAGCAGCCGTTATCAAGAGGGCTACACCTTC.

The chain is built from TRBV9 and TRBJ1-6; 7 nucleotides line up with TRBD1. Germline CDR1 reads SGDLS; CDR2 reads YYNGEE. Trimming removed 1 base from V and 9 bases from J; junction bases left unmatched: 7. The CDR3 loop spans 15 amino acids. CDR3 DNA: TGTGCCAGCAGCGTATTAGGGGGCGCCGGTTCACCCCTCCACTTT. This translates into CASSVLGGAGSPLHF.